This T cell receptor beta chain was sequenced for a study of blood T cells in healthy people across ages. Study-level findings and limits: Estimated diversity across one million T cells was deemed an underestimate. Unsorted PBMCs ruled out conclusive naive versus antigen-experienced comparison.

The use of a sample-barcoded 5' primer and a J-beta primer mix characterized a second PCR of roughly 6 to 11 cycles. Each CDR3 protein gets one entry after TCRdb re-called the 5' RACE reads with MiXCR. Of about 1.5 million distinct CDR3 sequences in the sample, around 40% were seen once. This clonotype was detected once. Its antigen is not known. The CDR3 covers 14 residues. V lost 1 base and J 4 bases, leaving 10 bases between the germline ends. Aged roughly 6 to 90, donors were systemically healthy Caucasians from Russia. The chain employs TRBV12-3 or TRBV12-4 and TRBJ2-5; D may be TRBD2 (6 bases). Sequenced: blood. The clonotype comes from a young woman in good health. The CDR3 DNA reads as TGTGCCAGCAGTTTAGATAGGGAGGTAGAGACCCAGTACTTC. Protein: CASSLDREVETQYF.